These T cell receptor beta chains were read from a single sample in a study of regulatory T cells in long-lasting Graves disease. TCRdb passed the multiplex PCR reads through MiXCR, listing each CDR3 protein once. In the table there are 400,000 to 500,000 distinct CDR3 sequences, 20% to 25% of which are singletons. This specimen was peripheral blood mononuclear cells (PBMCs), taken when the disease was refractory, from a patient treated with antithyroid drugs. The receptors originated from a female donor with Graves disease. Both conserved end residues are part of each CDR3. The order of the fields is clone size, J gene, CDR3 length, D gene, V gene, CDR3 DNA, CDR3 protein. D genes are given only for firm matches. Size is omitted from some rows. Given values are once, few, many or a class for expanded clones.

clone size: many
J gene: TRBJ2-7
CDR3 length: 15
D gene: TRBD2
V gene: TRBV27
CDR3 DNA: TGTGCCAGCAGACTCACTAGCGGGCTGAACTACGAGCAGTACTTC
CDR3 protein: CASRLTSGLNYEQYF

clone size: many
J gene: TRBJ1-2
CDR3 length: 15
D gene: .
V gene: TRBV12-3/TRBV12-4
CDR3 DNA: TGTGCCAGCAGCCCCTCTTCCGGGACTCTATATGGCTACACCTTC
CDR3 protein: CASSPSSGTLYGYTF

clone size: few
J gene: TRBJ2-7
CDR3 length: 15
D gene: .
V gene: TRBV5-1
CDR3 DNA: TGCGCCAGCAGCTTCGGGGGCACCTCTTCCTACGAGCAGTACTTC
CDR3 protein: CASSFGGTSSYEQYF

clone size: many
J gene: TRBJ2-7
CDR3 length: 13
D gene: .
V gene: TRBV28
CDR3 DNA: TGTGCCAGCAGTTTGTCAGGGGTAAACGAGCAGTACTTC
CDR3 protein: CASSLSGVNEQYF

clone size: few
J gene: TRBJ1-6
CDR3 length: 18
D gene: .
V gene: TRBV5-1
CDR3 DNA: TGCGCCAGCAGCTTGGCTCAGGGTTATCCTCCCCATGATTCACCCCTCCACTTT
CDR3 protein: CASSLAQGYPPHDSPLHF

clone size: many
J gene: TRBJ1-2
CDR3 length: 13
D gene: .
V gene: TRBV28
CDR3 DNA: TGTGCCAGCAGCCTCGACGGCAACTATGGCTACACCTTC
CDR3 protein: CASSLDGNYGYTF

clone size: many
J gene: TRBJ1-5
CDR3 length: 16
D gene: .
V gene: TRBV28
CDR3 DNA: TGTGCCAGCAGTTTCCCAGTGTTGAAGGCCCCTAAGTCCCAGCATTTT
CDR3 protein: CASSFPVLKAPKSQHF

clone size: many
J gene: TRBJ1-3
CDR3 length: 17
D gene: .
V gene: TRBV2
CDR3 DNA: TGTGCCAGCAGGGGGGGTTGGGCAGGCGACCCTGGAAACACCATATATTTT
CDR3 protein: CASRGGWAGDPGNTIYF

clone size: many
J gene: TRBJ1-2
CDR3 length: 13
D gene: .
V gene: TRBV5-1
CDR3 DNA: TGCGCCAGCCGCTCAAACGTCCGCTATGGCTACACCTTC
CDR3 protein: CASRSNVRYGYTF

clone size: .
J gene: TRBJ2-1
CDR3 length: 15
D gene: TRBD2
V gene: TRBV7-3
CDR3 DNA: TGTGCCAGCAGCTCCCATAGCGGGAGTATTGATGAGCAGTTCTTC
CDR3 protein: CASSSHSGSIDEQFF

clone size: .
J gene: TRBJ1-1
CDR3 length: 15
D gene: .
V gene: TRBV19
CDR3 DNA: TGTGCCAGTAGTCCGGGACCTCCGAGGAACACTGAAGCTTTCTTT
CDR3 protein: CASSPGPPRNTEAFF

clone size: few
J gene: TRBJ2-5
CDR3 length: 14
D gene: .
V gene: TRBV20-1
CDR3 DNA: TGCAGTGCTAGAGATGTGGCAGGTGGGGAGACCCAGTACTTC
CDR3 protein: CSARDVAGGETQYF

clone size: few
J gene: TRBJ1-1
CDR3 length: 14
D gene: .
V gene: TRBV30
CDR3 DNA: TGTGCCTGGAGCCCGGGACATCTGAACACTGAAGCTTTCTTT
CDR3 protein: CAWSPGHLNTEAFF

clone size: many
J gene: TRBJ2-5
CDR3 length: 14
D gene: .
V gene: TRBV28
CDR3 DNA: TGTGCCAGCAGTTTGGGGACATTTGGAGAGACCCAGTACTTC
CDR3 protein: CASSLGTFGETQYF

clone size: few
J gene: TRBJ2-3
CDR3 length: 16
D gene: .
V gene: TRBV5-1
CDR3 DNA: TGCGCCAGCAGCTTGGATGGGGGTAGGAGTACAGATACGCAGTATTTT
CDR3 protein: CASSLDGGRSTDTQYF

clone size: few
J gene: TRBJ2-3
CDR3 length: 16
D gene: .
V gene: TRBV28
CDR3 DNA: TGTGCCAGCAGTTTAAGCCCAGGGAGGCTCACAGATACGCAGTATTTT
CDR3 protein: CASSLSPGRLTDTQYF

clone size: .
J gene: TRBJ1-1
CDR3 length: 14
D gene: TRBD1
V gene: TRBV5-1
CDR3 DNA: TGCGCCAGCAGCTTACAGGGGCCGAACACTGGAGCTTTCTTT
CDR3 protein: CASSLQGPNTGAFF

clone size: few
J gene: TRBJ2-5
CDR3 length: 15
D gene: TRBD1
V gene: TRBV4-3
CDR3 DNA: TGCGCCAGCAGCCCCCAGACAGGGACGGCGGAGACCCAGTACTTC
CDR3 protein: CASSPQTGTAETQYF

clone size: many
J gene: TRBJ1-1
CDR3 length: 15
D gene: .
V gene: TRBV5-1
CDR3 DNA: TGCGCCAGCAGCCACCCGGACACTCTGAACACTGAAGCTTTCTTT
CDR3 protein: CASSHPDTLNTEAFF

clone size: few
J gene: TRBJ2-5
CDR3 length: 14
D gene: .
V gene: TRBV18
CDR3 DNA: TGTGCCAGCTCACCACCGAAACTCCAAGAGACCCAGTACTTC
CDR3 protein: CASSPPKLQETQYF

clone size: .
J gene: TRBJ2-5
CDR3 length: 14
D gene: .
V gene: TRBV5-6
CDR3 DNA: TGTGCCAGCAGCTTGGCCGGTCGAGGGAGGACCCAGTACTTC
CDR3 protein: CASSLAGRGRTQYF

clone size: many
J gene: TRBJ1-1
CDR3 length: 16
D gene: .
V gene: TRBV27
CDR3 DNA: TGTGCCAGCAGTCTCTACTGGGGGGCGTCCGGCGCTGAAGCTTTCTTT
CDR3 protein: CASSLYWGASGAEAFF

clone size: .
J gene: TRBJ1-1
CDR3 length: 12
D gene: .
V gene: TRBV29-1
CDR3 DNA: TGCAGCGTCCCCAGGGTAGGGACTGAAGCTTTCTTT
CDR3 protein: CSVPRVGTEAFF

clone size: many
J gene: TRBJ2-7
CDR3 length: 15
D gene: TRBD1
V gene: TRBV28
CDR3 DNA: TGTGCCAGCAGCCTAACCCGGACAGGGATCTACGAGCAGTACTTC
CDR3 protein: CASSLTRTGIYEQYF

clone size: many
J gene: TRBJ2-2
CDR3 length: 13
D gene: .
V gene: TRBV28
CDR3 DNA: TGTGCCAGCAGGACAACGAACACCGGGGAGCTGTTTTTT
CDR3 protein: CASRTTNTGELFF

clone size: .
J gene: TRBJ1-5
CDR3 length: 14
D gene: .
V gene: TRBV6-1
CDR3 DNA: TGTGCCAGTACAGGGAGGTATAGCAATCAGCCCCAGCATTTT
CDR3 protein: CASTGRYSNQPQHF

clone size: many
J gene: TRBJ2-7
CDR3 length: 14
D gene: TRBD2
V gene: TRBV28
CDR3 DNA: TGTGCCAGCAGTTTGACAGGCGGCGGGGGGGAGCAGTACTTC
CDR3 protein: CASSLTGGGGEQYF

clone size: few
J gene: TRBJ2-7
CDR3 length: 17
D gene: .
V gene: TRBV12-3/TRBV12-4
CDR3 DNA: TGTGCCAGCAGTTTCGAGTACCGGGGGACGACCTCCTACGAGCAGTACTTC
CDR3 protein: CASSFEYRGTTSYEQYF

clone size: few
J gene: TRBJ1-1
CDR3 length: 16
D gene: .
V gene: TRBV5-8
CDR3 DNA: TGTGCCAGCAGGCGTAAGGTGGGCTCGATGAACACTGAAGCTTTCTTT
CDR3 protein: CASRRKVGSMNTEAFF

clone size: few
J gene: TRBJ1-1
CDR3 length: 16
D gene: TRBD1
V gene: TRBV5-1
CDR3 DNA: TGTGCCAGCAGCGTAGTAGGGACAGGGTTGGACACTGAAGCTTTCTTT
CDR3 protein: CASSVVGTGLDTEAFF

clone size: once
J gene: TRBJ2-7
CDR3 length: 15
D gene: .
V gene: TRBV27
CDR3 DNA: TGTGCCAGCAGTTTAAAGGGACGGAGCTCCTACGAGCAGTACTTC
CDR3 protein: CASSLKGRSSYEQYF

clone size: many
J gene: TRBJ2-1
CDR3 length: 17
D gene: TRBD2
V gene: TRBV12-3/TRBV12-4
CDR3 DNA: TGTGCCAGCAGATCTCCTCTAACTAGCGGGACATACAATGAGCAGTTCTTC
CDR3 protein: CASRSPLTSGTYNEQFF

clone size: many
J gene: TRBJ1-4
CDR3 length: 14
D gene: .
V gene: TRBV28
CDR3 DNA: TGTGCCAGCTCCGTTGGGGGGGCTGGAGAAAAACTGTTTTTT
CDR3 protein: CASSVGGAGEKLFF

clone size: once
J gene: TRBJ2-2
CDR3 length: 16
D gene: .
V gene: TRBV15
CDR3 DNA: TGTGCCACCAGCACCCGATGGGGGCCGGACACCGGGGAGCTGTTTTTT
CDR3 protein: CATSTRWGPDTGELFF

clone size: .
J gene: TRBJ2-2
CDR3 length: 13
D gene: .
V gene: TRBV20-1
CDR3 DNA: TGCAGTGCTAGAGACACTGAGGAGGGGGAGCTGTTTTTT
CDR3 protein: CSARDTEEGELFF

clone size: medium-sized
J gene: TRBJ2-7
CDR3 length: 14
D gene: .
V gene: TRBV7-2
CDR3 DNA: TGTGCCAGCAGTCCTACAGGGTCTTTTGAAGAGCAGTACTTC
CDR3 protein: CASSPTGSFEEQYF

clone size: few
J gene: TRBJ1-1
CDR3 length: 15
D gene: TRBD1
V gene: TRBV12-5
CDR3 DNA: TGTGCTAGTGGTAGATCGACAGGGGTGGGCACTGAAGCTTTCTTT
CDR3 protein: CASGRSTGVGTEAFF

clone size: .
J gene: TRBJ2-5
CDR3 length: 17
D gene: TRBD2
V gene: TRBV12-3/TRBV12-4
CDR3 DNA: TGTGCCAGCAGCCGTGGGAGCGGGGGCTACCTCGGGGAGACCCAGTACTTC
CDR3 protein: CASSRGSGGYLGETQYF

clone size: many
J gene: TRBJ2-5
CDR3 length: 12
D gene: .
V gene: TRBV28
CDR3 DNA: TGTGCCAGCAGTCCTCCTATAGAGACCCAGTACTTC
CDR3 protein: CASSPPIETQYF

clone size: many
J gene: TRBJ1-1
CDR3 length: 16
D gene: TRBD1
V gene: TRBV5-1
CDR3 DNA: TGCGCCAGCAGCTCACAGGGGGCGGATGTTGGCACTGAAGCTTTCTTT
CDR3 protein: CASSSQGADVGTEAFF

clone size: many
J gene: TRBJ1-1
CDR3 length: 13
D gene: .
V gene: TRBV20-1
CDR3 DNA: TGCAGTGCTAGTAGGTGGAGGGACACTGAAGCTTTCTTT
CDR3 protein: CSASRWRDTEAFF

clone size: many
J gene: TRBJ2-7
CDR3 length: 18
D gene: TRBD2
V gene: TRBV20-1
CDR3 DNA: TGCAGTGCTAGAGATCAAGCGGGACTAGCGGGGGACCCCTACGAGCAGTACTTC
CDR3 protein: CSARDQAGLAGDPYEQYF

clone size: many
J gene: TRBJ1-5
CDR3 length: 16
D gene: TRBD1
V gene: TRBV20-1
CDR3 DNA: TGCAGTGCTAGAGATAACAGGGGACAGGGGTGGCAGCCCCAGCATTTT
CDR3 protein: CSARDNRGQGWQPQHF

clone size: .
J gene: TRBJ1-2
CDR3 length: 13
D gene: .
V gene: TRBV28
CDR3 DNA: TGTGCCAGCAGCGCCGGACCGAACTATGGCTACACCTTC
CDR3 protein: CASSAGPNYGYTF

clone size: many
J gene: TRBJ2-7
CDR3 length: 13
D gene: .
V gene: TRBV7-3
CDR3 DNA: TGTGCCAGCAGCTTGGCCCCGGGACACGAGCAGTACTTC
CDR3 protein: CASSLAPGHEQYF

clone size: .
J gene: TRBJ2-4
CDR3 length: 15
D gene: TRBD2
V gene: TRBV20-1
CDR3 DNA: TGCAGTGCGGAGGGCAGTACCGGGACTAGCGACATTCAGTACTTC
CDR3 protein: CSAEGSTGTSDIQYF

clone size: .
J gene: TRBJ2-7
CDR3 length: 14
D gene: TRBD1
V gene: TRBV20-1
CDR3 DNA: TGCAGTGCTAGAGTAGGGGGCGACACCTACGAGCAGTACTTC
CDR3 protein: CSARVGGDTYEQYF

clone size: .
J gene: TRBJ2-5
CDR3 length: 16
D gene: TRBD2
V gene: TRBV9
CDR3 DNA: TGTGCCAGCAGCGTCACTAGCGGGGGACACCAAGAGACCCAGTACTTC
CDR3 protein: CASSVTSGGHQETQYF

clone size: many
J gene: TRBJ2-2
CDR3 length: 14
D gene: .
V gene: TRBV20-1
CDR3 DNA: TGCAGTGCTGAGACCGACCATTACACCGGGGAGCTGTTTTTT
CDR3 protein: CSAETDHYTGELFF

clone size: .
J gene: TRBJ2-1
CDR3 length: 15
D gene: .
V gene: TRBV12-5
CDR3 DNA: TGTGCTAGTGGTTTGGGGGTGAACAGAAACAATGAGCAGTTCTTC
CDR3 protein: CASGLGVNRNNEQFF

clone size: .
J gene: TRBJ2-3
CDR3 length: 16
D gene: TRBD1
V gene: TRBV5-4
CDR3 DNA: TGTGCCAGCAGCTCTCCCGGGACAGGTAAACCAGATACGCAGTATTTT
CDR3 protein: CASSSPGTGKPDTQYF

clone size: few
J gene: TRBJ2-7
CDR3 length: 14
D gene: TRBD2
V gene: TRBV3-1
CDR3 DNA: TGTGCCAGCCGGAGCGGGGGAAGCTCCTACGAGCAGTACTTC
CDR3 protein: CASRSGGSSYEQYF

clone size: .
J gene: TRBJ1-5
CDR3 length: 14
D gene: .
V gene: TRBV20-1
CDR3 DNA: TGCAGTGCTAGTACTGGGGCTAGCAATCAGCCCCAGCATTTT
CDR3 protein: CSASTGASNQPQHF

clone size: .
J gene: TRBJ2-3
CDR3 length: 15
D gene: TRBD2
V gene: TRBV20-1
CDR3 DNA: TGCAGTGCTAGAGATCGGGGGGGAGTTGCAGATACGCAGTATTTT
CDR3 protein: CSARDRGGVADTQYF

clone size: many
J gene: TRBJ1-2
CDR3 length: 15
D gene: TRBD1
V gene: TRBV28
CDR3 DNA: TGTGCCAGCAGTTTAGCCACCGGGACAGGGGAAGGCTACACCTTC
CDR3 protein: CASSLATGTGEGYTF